The 6 T cell receptor beta chains given below trace back to one sample, sequenced in a study of blood T cell repertoires in COVID-19. Clones were read by immunoSEQ multiplex PCR, and TCRdb kept only the in-frame ones, dropping some. This repertoire shows a few hundred thousand clones, around 85% found once; its top ten account for 3.8%. Sequencing input: PBMCs or T cells enriched from blood (not recorded which). These receptors all come from a woman aged 40 to 49 with acute COVID-19.

The rearrangement uses TRBV7-2 and TRBJ2-5; tentative D call: TRBD1 (5 bases). Trimming took off 4 bases at V and 4 bases at J, with 13 bases between the two ends. The length of the CDR3 is 14 residues. Germline V lookup: CDR1 SGHTA, CDR2 FQGNSA. The CDR3 DNA is TGTGCCAGCAGCTCGGCAGGGCGAGGAGAGACCCAGTACTTC. Translating it yields CASSSAGRGETQYF.

The rearrangement links TRBV10-3 to TRBJ2-3; 7 nucleotides match TRBD2. CDR1 and CDR2 (germline): ENHRY, SYGVKD. The CDR3 consists of 13 residues. V trimming: 7 bases; J trimming: 0 bases; junction bases outside the gene matches: 1. Here the CDR3 reads CAITSGSTDTQYF. CDR3 DNA sequence: TGTGCCATCACTAGCGGCAGCACAGATACGCAGTATTTT.

The genes are TRBV19 and TRBJ2-3; 8 nucleotides match TRBD1. Germline CDR1 is LNHDA and CDR2 is SQIVND (reference sequence). This CDR3 spans 16 amino acids. Trimming removed 1 base from V and 2 bases from J; junction bases left unmatched: 5. In DNA form, the CDR3 reads TGTGCCAGTAGTATAGGTAGGACAGGGTCCACAGATACGCAGTATTTT. Translated, it gives CASSIGRTGSTDTQYF.

The chain carries TRBV10-3 and TRBJ2-1; 7 bases align to TRBD2. This CDR3 region has 15 residues. Germline CDR1 ENHRY, CDR2 SYGVKD. The V and J ends lost 5 bases and 5 bases, in that order; junction bases with no gene match: 9. The CDR3 DNA is TGTGCCATCAGTCCCCCTGGCGGGAGCAACAATGAGCAGTTCTTC. Its protein is CAISPPGGSNNEQFF.

The V gene is TRBV5-6, the J gene TRBJ1-3; D not resolved. CDR3 length: 14 amino acids. V lost 2 bases and J 2 bases, leaving 8 bases between the germline ends. The germline V gene encodes CDR1 SGHDT and CDR2 YYEEEE. CDR3 in DNA: TGTGCCAGCAGCTTCGGGAGTGCTGGAAACACCATATATTTT. It codes for CASSFGSAGNTIYF.

This chain connects TRBV5-1 to TRBJ2-1, with 14 bases identical to TRBD2. V lost 2 bases, J lost 5 bases, and 6 bases stayed unmatched. The CDR3 covers 17 residues. The germline CDR1 and CDR2 sequences are SGHRS and YFSETQ. The CDR3 here is CASSFKWTSGGHNEQFF. In DNA form, the CDR3 reads TGCGCCAGCAGCTTCAAGTGGACTAGCGGGGGGCACAATGAGCAGTTCTTC.